This entry lists 25 T cell receptor beta chains sequenced from one sample in a study of blood T cells in healthy people across ages. Together with a sample-barcoded 5' primer, a J-beta primer mix was included in a second PCR lasting about 6 to 11 cycles. TCRdb redid the calling of the 5' RACE reads with MiXCR, one entry per CDR3 protein. The repertoire holds approximately 800,000 distinct CDR3 sequences, with under 80% as singletons. The specimen sequenced was blood. The receptors come from a man aged 25-45 years in good health.

The chain has TRBV28 and TRBJ2-4, with D perhaps TRBD1 (6 bases). From germline, CDR1 is MDHEN and CDR2 SYDVKM. This CDR3 spans 15 amino acids. The V end was cut by 6 bases, the J end by 5 bases, with 17 bases between. CDR3 coding DNA: TGTGCCAGCAGACAACTTGACAGGCGACAAAACATTCAGTACTTC. Translation: CASRQLDRRQNIQYF.

This clonotype came up a few times. The genes are TRBV29-1 and TRBJ2-7; D not certain. CDR1 and CDR2 (germline): SQVTM, ANQGSEA. Trimming took off 3 bases at V and 4 bases at J, with 13 bases between the two ends. This CDR3 contains 13 residues. The DNA of the CDR3 is TGCAGCGTTGAGGGATCTGGCAGGTACGAGCAGTACTTC. This translates into CSVEGSGRYEQYF.

V gene TRBV15 combines with J gene TRBJ2-7; D remains unclear. Per germline, CDR1 LNHNV and CDR2 YYDKDF (reference sequence). The V gene lost 0 bases and the J gene lost 5 bases, with 8 bases spanning the gap. The CDR3 contains 13 residues. The CDR3 DNA follows: TGTGCCACCAGCAGAGATCTCGGAGACGAGCAGTACTTC. It yields the protein CATSRDLGDEQYF.

This clonotype was detected many times. The V and J genes are TRBV25-1 and TRBJ1-2; D gene unclear. Germline V lookup: CDR1 MGHDK, CDR2 SYGVNS. CDR3 length equals 14 residues. V was cut by 8 bases and J by 3 bases, with 16 bases left in between. The CDR3 DNA reads as TGTGCCAGCTCCCATAAACAGCTAGACTATGGCTACACCTTC. Its protein product is CASSHKQLDYGYTF.

DNA of the CDR3: TGTGCCAGCATCCTAGGAAGCGGAAAGACGCAGTATTTT. Translated, it gives CASILGSGKTQYF. The chain has TRBV6-6 and TRBJ2-3; TRBD2 is a possible D gene (5 bases). CDR3 size: 13 residues. Between the trimmed V and J ends, which lost 7 bases and 9 bases, there was a span of 17 bases. The germline gives CDR1 MNHNY, CDR2 SVGAGI (reference sequence).

The chain is built from TRBV10-3 and TRBJ1-2; D is undetermined. The CDR3 extends over 16 amino acids. Trimming took 6 bases from V and 0 from J, leaving 17 bases between them. Germline CDR1 ENHRY, CDR2 SYGVKD. CDR3 sequence: CAISQAAGRPNYGYTF. DNA of the CDR3: TGTGCCATCAGCCAAGCTGCGGGCAGGCCTAACTATGGCTACACCTTC.

The chain is built from TRBV6-1 and TRBJ1-2, with D maybe TRBD1 (5 bases). CDR1 and CDR2 from the germline V gene are MNHNS and SASEGT. V gave up 9 bases and J gave up 0 bases, with 11 bases separating them. The CDR3 consists of 13 residues. The CDR3 bases are TGTGCCAGTCACAGGCACTCTAACTATGGCTACACCTTC. It codes for CASHRHSNYGYTF.

The rearrangement uses TRBV6-2 or TRBV6-3 and TRBJ2-4; D possibly corresponds to TRBD2 (8 bases). V shed 2 bases and J shed 13 bases, with 15 bases lying between them. This CDR3 is built from 13 residues. In germline, CDR1 is MNHEY, CDR2 SVGEGT. The CDR3 DNA follows: TGTGCCAGCAGTTACCCGGGACAGCGGGAGCAGTACTTC. Amino acid sequence: CASSYPGQREQYF.

In this sample, this clonotype turned up a few times. J is TRBJ2-1 and V is TRBV4-3; maybe TRBD2 (7 bases). The V and J ends lost 7 bases and 8 bases respectively, with 18 bases between them. Germline CDR1 LGHNA, CDR2 YSLEER. This CDR3 has 14 residues. CDR3 sequence (DNA): TGCGCCAGCACTCCAATTAGGGGGGGGGATGAGCAGTTCTTC. Translation gives CASTPIRGGDEQFF.

The chain carries TRBV10-3 and TRBJ1-4; a possible D gene is TRBD1 (6 bases). Trimming pared 6 bases from V and 5 bases from J, leaving 13 bases between. The CDR3 has 14 residues. Germline CDR1 is ENHRY and CDR2 is SYGVKD. CDR3: CAIRGGGPNEKLFF. CDR3 nucleotide sequence: TGTGCCATCAGAGGGGGGGGCCCCAATGAAAAACTGTTTTTT.

The chain recombines TRBV7-3 with TRBJ2-1; TRBD2 matches 11 bases. Germline CDR1 SGHTA, CDR2 FQGTGA. CDR3 length equals 17 residues. Unmatched junction bases numbered 9, after V lost 2 bases and J lost 6 bases. This CDR3 is CASSLLALAGGGNEQFF. The CDR3 nucleotides read TGTGCCAGCAGCTTACTCGCTCTAGCGGGGGGCGGCAATGAGCAGTTCTTC.

J is TRBJ1-2 and V is TRBV12-3 or TRBV12-4; D is unresolved. CDR3 length: 13 amino acids. V was trimmed by 6 bases and J by 6 bases, leaving 14 bases between them. This CDR3 reads CASSQLGYDGYTF. CDR3 DNA: TGTGCCAGCAGCCAATTGGGATACGATGGCTACACCTTC.

The rearrangement uses TRBV20-1 and TRBJ2-7; D may be TRBD1 (5 bases). With 0 bases removed from V and 4 bases from J, the gap between germline ends came to 13 bases. The CDR3 has 14 amino acids. CDR1 and CDR2 (germline): DFQATT, SNEGSKA (reference sequence). CDR3 nucleotides: TGCAGTGCTAGAGATCGAAAGGGGCTTTACGAGCAGTACTTC. This encodes CSARDRKGLYEQYF.

The chain uses TRBV4-3 and TRBJ1-2, with TRBD1 identical over 7 bases. Trimming cost V 1 base and J 4 bases; bases outside gene matches: 9. The germline V gene has CDR1 LGHNA and CDR2 YSLEER. The CDR3 has 16 amino acids. This chain's CDR3 is CASSQVMGQSIYGYTF. CDR3 nucleotide sequence: TGCGCCAGCAGCCAAGTTATGGGACAGTCGATCTATGGCTACACCTTC.

V is TRBV12-3 or TRBV12-4 and J is TRBJ2-1; 8 bases align to TRBD1. V shed 6 bases and J 3 bases; nucleotides not matched to a gene: 16. The CDR3 has 18 amino acids. CDR3 region: CASSPGQEKIEYYNEQFF. The CDR3 DNA is TGTGCCAGCAGCCCGGGACAGGAAAAAATCGAATACTACAATGAGCAGTTCTTC.

The V gene is TRBV27, the J gene TRBJ2-1; D possibly corresponds to TRBD1 (5 bases). TRBJ2-7 matches the DNA end more closely, so the J call is doubtful. The CDR3 is 13 amino acids. From germline, CDR1 is MNHEY and CDR2 SMNVEV (reference sequence). This CDR3 is CASSFGRVKEQYF. The CDR3 DNA reads TGTGCCAGCAGTTTTGGCAGGGTTAAAGAGCAGTACTTC.

The CDR3 nucleotides read TGTGCCAGCAGTTACCCGGGACTAGCCAACGAGCAGTACTTC. Translated: CASSYPGLANEQYF. The rearrangement links TRBV6-2 or TRBV6-3 to TRBJ2-4, with 9 bases fitting TRBD2. The last part of the DNA fits TRBJ2-7 better; the J call may be wrong. Germline V gene lookup returns CDR1 MNHEY and CDR2 SVGEGT. The CDR3 is made up of 14 amino acids.

The chain uses TRBV4-2 and TRBJ2-2; 9 bases agree with TRBD2. Germline CDR1 is LGHNA and CDR2 is YNFKEQ. J was trimmed by 3 bases and V by 4 bases; bases with no gene match: 12. This CDR3 spans 18 amino acids. The CDR3 nucleotides read TGTGCCAGCAGCCCTGCGCGCAGCGGGGGGCCCTACACCGGGGAGCTGTTTTTT. Translation gives CASSPARSGGPYTGELFF.

The J gene is TRBJ2-4, the V gene TRBV11-3; the D gene is possibly TRBD2 (6 bases). The DNA end lines up better with TRBJ2-7; the J call may be wrong. The CDR3 covers 13 residues. From germline, CDR1 is SGHNT and CDR2 YENEEA. For the CDR3, the DNA is TGTGCCAGCAGCTTACCGGGGGAGAACGAGCAGTACTTC. This gives the protein CASSLPGENEQYF.

The gene calls are TRBV20-1 and TRBJ2-6; no firm D call. Trimming removed 6 bases from V and 2 bases from J, with 8 bases in between. This CDR3 is 13 amino acids long. Looked up from germline, CDR1 is DFQATT and CDR2 is SNEGSKA (reference sequence). The CDR3, as DNA: TGCAGTGCACCAACGCCTGGGGCCAACGTCCTGACTTTC. The encoded protein is CSAPTPGANVLTF.

This clonotype appeared once. This sequence joins TRBV7-3 and TRBJ2-1; 10 positions agree with TRBD2. Germline V lookup: CDR1 SGHTA, CDR2 FQGTGA. The length of the CDR3 is 14 residues. With V trimmed by 5 bases and J by 8 bases, 6 bases remained unmatched. CDR3 nucleotide sequence: TGTGCCAGCAGCGCAGCGGGGGGGCTTGATGAGCAGTTCTTC. Its protein is CASSAAGGLDEQFF.

The sample holds a few counts of this clonotype. The CDR3 DNA is TGTGCCAGCAGCTCTTTCCGGGACAGCTTAACTGACGAGCAGTACTTC. Its protein is CASSSFRDSLTDEQYF. This rearrangement joins TRBV7-2 to TRBJ2-7, with 7 positions matching TRBD1. J was trimmed by 5 bases and V by 4 bases; bases with no gene match: 14. The CDR3 runs to 16 residues. The V gene's germline CDR1 is SGHTA and CDR2 FQGNSA.

The chain employs TRBV11-2 and TRBJ2-5; 8 bases are a match to TRBD2. This CDR3 has 15 amino acids. The V gene end was trimmed by 4 bases and the J gene end by 4 bases; junction bases not matched to a gene: 8. From germline, CDR1 is SGHAT and CDR2 FQNNGV. CDR3 amino acids: CASSSWTGGAETQYF. In DNA, the CDR3 is TGTGCCAGCAGCTCCTGGACGGGGGGGGCAGAGACCCAGTACTTC.

This clonotype was counted only a few times. V is TRBV6-2 or TRBV6-3 and J is TRBJ2-4; D could derive from TRBD1 or TRBD2 (5 bases each). The J call is in doubt because the DNA end fits TRBJ2-7 better. This CDR3 has 13 residues. Germline V gene lookup returns CDR1 MNHEY and CDR2 SVGEGT. CDR3 amino acids: CASGGRGFLEQYF. DNA of the CDR3: TGTGCCAGCGGGGGTAGAGGGTTCCTCGAGCAGTACTTC.

This clonotype was recorded a few times. In DNA form, the CDR3 reads TGTGCCACCGAATCGGTGAGAACAGATACGCAGTATTTT. Its protein product is CATESVRTDTQYF. The chain carries TRBV15 and TRBJ2-3; D uncertain. This CDR3 spans 13 amino acids. Trimming removed 8 bases from V and 3 bases from J, with 12 bases in between. CDR1 and CDR2 (germline): LNHNV, YYDKDF (reference sequence).